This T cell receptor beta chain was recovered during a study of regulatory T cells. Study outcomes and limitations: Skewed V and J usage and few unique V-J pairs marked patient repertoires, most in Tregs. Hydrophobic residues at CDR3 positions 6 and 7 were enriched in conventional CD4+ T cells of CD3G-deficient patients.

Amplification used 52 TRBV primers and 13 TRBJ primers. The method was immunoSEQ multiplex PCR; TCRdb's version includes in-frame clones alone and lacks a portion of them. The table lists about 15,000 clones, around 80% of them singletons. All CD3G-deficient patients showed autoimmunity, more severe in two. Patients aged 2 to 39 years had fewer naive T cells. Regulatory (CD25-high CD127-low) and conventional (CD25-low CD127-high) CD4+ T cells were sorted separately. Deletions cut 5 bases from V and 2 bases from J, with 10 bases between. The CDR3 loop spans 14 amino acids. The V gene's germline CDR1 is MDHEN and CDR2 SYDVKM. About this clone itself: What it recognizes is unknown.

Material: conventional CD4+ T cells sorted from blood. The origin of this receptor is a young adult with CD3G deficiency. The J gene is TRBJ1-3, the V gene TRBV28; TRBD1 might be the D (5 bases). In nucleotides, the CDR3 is TGTGCCAGCAGTCCGGGAGGGGCTGGAAACACCATATATTTT. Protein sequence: CASSPGGAGNTIYF. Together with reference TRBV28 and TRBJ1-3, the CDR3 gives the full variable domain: DVKVTQSSRYLVKRTGEKVFLECVQDMDHENMFWYRQDPGLGLRLIYFSYDVKMKEKGDIPEGYSVSREKKERFSLILESASTNQTSMYLCASSPGGAGNTIYFGEGSWLTVV.